The rows below give T cell receptor beta chains drawn from one sample of a study of T cell responses to AZD1222 COVID-19 vaccine. Generated by immunoSEQ multiplex PCR, the TCRdb table keeps only in-frame clones and is missing some. This table holds 95,000 to 100,000 clones, less than 90% found once. The sequences come from peripheral blood, collected on day 0 of AZD1222 vaccination. The receptors originated from an adult in good health. Each CDR3 is given with its conserved first and last residue. A D gene is named only where the DNA matches it firmly. Only some rows state a clone size, as once, few, many or a class for expanded clones.

>NA|TRBJ1-4|TRBV2|15|NA
CASSELSQGGEKLFF
TGTGCCAGCAGTGAATTATCGCAGGGAGGTGAAAAACTGTTTTTT
>many|TRBJ1-1|TRBV7-3|13|NA
CASSPDGNTEAFF
TGTGCCAGCAGCCCGGACGGAAACACTGAAGCTTTCTTT
>NA|TRBJ1-6|TRBV7-8|18|NA
CASSLGGLSSSYNSPLHF
TGTGCCAGCAGCTTAGGGGGACTTTCGAGCTCCTATAATTCACCCCTCCACTTT
>NA|TRBJ1-6|TRBV25-1|15|NA
CASSPSGRGGYPLHF
TGTGCCAGCAGCCCATCGGGCAGGGGAGGTTATCCCCTCCACTTT
>once|TRBJ2-1|TRBV5-1|16|NA
CASSLWGADSYNEQFF
TGCGCCAGCAGCTTGTGGGGCGCCGACTCCTACAATGAGCAGTTCTTC
>NA|TRBJ2-1|TRBV19|13|NA
CASSIELRGEQFF
TGTGCCAGTAGTATTGAACTCAGGGGTGAGCAGTTCTTC
>NA|TRBJ1-5|TRBV6-5|14|NA
CASSYLGVEQPQHF
TGTGCCAGCAGTTACCTGGGGGTAGAACAGCCCCAGCATTTT
>NA|TRBJ2-5|TRBV5-1|14|TRBD1
CASSQRDRQETQYF
TGCGCCAGCAGCCAAAGGGACAGACAAGAGACCCAGTACTTC
>NA|TRBJ1-3|TRBV15|15|NA
CATSASVPTGNTIYF
TGTGCCACCAGCGCCTCAGTTCCCACTGGAAACACCATATATTTT
>NA|TRBJ2-3|TRBV5-1|16|TRBD2
CASSSAGGTFADTQYF
TGCGCCAGCAGCTCGGCGGGAGGGACCTTTGCAGATACGCAGTATTTT
>NA|TRBJ1-5|TRBV7-8|13|NA
CASSQGVGQPQHF
TGTGCCAGCAGCCAAGGGGTAGGTCAGCCCCAGCATTTT
>NA|TRBJ1-1|TRBV6-5|13|NA
CASRDTVNTEAFF
TGTGCCAGCAGGGACACGGTGAACACTGAAGCTTTCTTT
>NA|TRBJ1-1|TRBV5-6|15|TRBD1
CASSLQQGPSTEAFF
TGTGCCAGCAGCCTGCAACAGGGGCCTTCGACTGAAGCTTTCTTT
>NA|TRBJ2-1|TRBV7-6|16|NA
CASSLVSGTAYNEQFF
TGTGCCAGCAGCTTGGTTAGCGGGACAGCCTACAATGAGCAGTTCTTC
>NA|TRBJ2-5|TRBV5-4|16|TRBD2
CASSSRAGRGGETQYF
TGTGCCAGCAGCTCACGAGCGGGACGGGGCGGGGAGACCCAGTACTTC
>NA|TRBJ2-5|TRBV5-4|15|TRBD2
CASSSLAGDAETQYF
TGTGCCAGCAGCTCGCTAGCGGGAGATGCGGAGACCCAGTACTTC
>NA|TRBJ2-3|TRBV28|15|NA
CASATPTVSTDTQYF
TGTGCCAGCGCCACCCCGACTGTCAGCACAGATACGCAGTATTTT
>NA|TRBJ1-1|TRBV25-1|12|TRBD1
CASSGQGAKAFF
TGTGCCAGCAGTGGACAGGGGGCAAAGGCTTTCTTT
>NA|TRBJ1-6|TRBV27|16|TRBD1
CASTPDRPSDNSPLHF
TGTGCCAGCACCCCGGACAGGCCCTCCGATAATTCACCCCTCCACTTT
>NA|TRBJ1-4|TRBV6-6|16|NA
CASSYSNGVENEKLFF
TGTGCCAGCAGTTACTCGAATGGGGTTGAGAATGAAAAACTGTTTTTT
>NA|TRBJ2-2|TRBV6-2/TRBV6-3|15|NA
CASSRSSHGTGELFF
TGTGCCAGCAGCCGTTCATCACACGGGACCGGGGAGCTGTTTTTT
>NA|TRBJ2-7|TRBV21-1|14|NA
CASSIGRCSYEQYF
TGTGCCAGCAGCATTGGCAGGTGCTCCTACGAGCAGTACTTC
>NA|TRBJ1-6|TRBV14|14|TRBD1
CASGEQGANSPLHF
TGTGCCAGCGGGGAACAGGGGGCTAATTCACCCCTCCACTTT
>NA|TRBJ2-6|TRBV6-6|14|NA
CASSWDSGANVLTF
TGTGCCAGCAGTTGGGACTCTGGGGCCAACGTCCTGACTTTC
>NA|TRBJ2-1|TRBV6-5|15|TRBD2
CASSRGGGGTSEQFF
TGTGCCAGCAGCCGCGGGGGCGGAGGGACTAGTGAGCAGTTCTTC
>once|TRBJ1-2|TRBV5-5|15|NA
CASSLEAGANYGYTF
TGTGCCAGCAGCTTGGAGGCAGGAGCTAACTATGGCTACACCTTC
>NA|TRBJ1-6|TRBV7-9|17|TRBD1
CASSEQGSSSYNSPLHF
TGTGCCAGCAGCGAACAGGGGTCGAGCTCCTATAATTCACCCCTCCACTTT
>NA|TRBJ1-5|TRBV3-1/TRBV3-2|15|NA
CASSQSRQSNQPQHF
TGTGCCAGCAGCCAATCTCGGCAGAGCAATCAGCCCCAGCATTTT
>NA|TRBJ2-5|TRBV5-1|15|NA
CASSGGTSYQETQYF
TGCGCCAGCAGCGGCGGGACAAGTTACCAAGAGACCCAGTACTTC
>NA|TRBJ1-2|TRBV12-3/TRBV12-4|13|NA
CASSVDRMSGYTF
TGTGCCAGCAGTGTGGACAGAATGAGTGGCTACACCTTC
>NA|TRBJ1-2|TRBV13|12|NA
CASSLQGDGYTF
TGTGCCAGCAGCTTACAGGGTGATGGCTACACCTTC
>once|TRBJ1-6|TRBV2|15|NA
CASIPPGQRTSPLHF
TGTGCCAGCATCCCTCCCGGACAACGGACGTCACCCCTCCACTTT
>NA|TRBJ1-1|TRBV15|16|NA
CATSRGVVGSETEAFF
TGTGCCACCAGCAGAGGTGTGGTAGGGTCGGAAACTGAAGCTTTCTTT
>NA|TRBJ2-7|TRBV5-1|14|NA
CASSFQQGSGEQYF
TGCGCCAGCAGCTTCCAACAGGGATCTGGCGAGCAGTACTTC
>NA|TRBJ1-1|TRBV19|15|NA
CASSIAGVRDTEAFF
TGTGCCAGTAGTATTGCGGGGGTACGGGACACTGAAGCTTTCTTT
>NA|TRBJ2-7|TRBV5-1|16|NA
CASSSPTDPQGYEQYF
TGCGCCAGCAGCTCGCCGACAGACCCCCAGGGCTACGAGCAGTACTTC
>few|TRBJ1-5|TRBV25-1|14|NA
CASSEPGRGNSIHF
TGTGCCAGCAGTGAACCTGGGCGGGGGAACTCTATACATTTT
>NA|TRBJ2-5|TRBV7-3|15|TRBD2
CASSLIAGGPETQYF
TGTGCCAGCAGCTTAATAGCGGGAGGGCCAGAGACCCAGTACTTC
>NA|TRBJ1-1|TRBV15|15|NA
CATSIRNRQNTEAFF
TGTGCCACCAGCATAAGGAACCGTCAAAACACTGAAGCTTTCTTT
>NA|TRBJ2-1|TRBV13|18|TRBD2
CASSLDWGSGRGYNEQFF
TGTGCCAGCAGCTTAGATTGGGGAAGCGGGAGAGGTTACAATGAGCAGTTCTTC
>NA|TRBJ2-3|TRBV7-9|15|TRBD2
CASSPPSGSTDTQYF
TGTGCCAGCAGCCCCCCTAGCGGGAGCACAGATACGCAGTATTTT
>NA|TRBJ2-7|TRBV10-1|14|NA
CASSEWEHSKEQYF
TGCGCCAGCAGTGAGTGGGAGCATTCTAAGGAGCAGTACTTC
>NA|TRBJ2-3|TRBV9|14|NA
CASSGTVSTDTQYF
TGTGCCAGCAGCGGGACCGTCAGCACAGATACGCAGTATTTT
>NA|TRBJ2-3|TRBV27|16|NA
CASSLNPGLRTDTQYF
TGTGCCAGCAGTCTAAACCCAGGACTACGCACAGATACGCAGTATTTT
>NA|TRBJ1-3|TRBV30|13|NA
CAWSAGDGNTIYF
TGTGCCTGGAGTGCCGGGGATGGAAACACCATATATTTT